These T cell receptor beta chains were read from a single sample in a study of T cells after yellow fever vaccination. TCRdb reprocessed the 5' RACE reads via MiXCR and lists one record per CDR3 protein. The sample holds under 400,000 distinct CDR3 sequences; 9.5% to 15% are singletons and the top ten take about 3%. The sequences come from CD4+ T cells sorted from PBMCs, collected 15 days after the yellow fever booster vaccination. All receptors come from a man aged 18 to 29 who received the YFV17D yellow fever vaccine. Both conserved end residues are part of each CDR3. D genes are given only for firm matches. Clone size is not always given. Where it is, it says once, few, many or a class for expanded clones.

clone size: many; D gene: TRBD2; J gene: TRBJ2-7; V gene: TRBV12-3/TRBV12-4; CDR3 length: 12; CDR3 protein: CASSGTTYEQYF; CDR3 DNA: TGTGCCAGCAGCGGGACTACCTACGAGCAGTACTTC
clone size: few; D gene: NA; J gene: TRBJ2-5; V gene: TRBV6-5; CDR3 length: 12; CDR3 protein: CASSYDFETQYF; CDR3 DNA: TGTGCCAGCAGTTACGATTTCGAGACCCAGTACTTC
clone size: few; D gene: TRBD1; J gene: TRBJ1-5; V gene: TRBV2; CDR3 length: 15; CDR3 protein: CASRPGTGDGQPQHF; CDR3 DNA: TGTGCCAGCAGACCTGGGACAGGGGACGGTCAGCCCCAGCATTTT
clone size: NA; D gene: NA; J gene: TRBJ1-2; V gene: TRBV7-2; CDR3 length: 15; CDR3 protein: CASSPHITSNYGYTF; CDR3 DNA: TGTGCCAGCAGCCCACACATAACCTCTAACTATGGCTACACCTTC
clone size: NA; D gene: NA; J gene: TRBJ2-5; V gene: TRBV20-1; CDR3 length: 12; CDR3 protein: CSAGTVQETQYF; CDR3 DNA: TGCAGTGCTGGGACGGTACAAGAGACCCAGTACTTC
clone size: few; D gene: TRBD1; J gene: TRBJ1-2; V gene: TRBV10-3; CDR3 length: 17; CDR3 protein: CAISEFSGQGRGYGYTF; CDR3 DNA: TGTGCCATCAGTGAGTTCTCAGGACAGGGAAGGGGCTATGGCTACACCTTC
clone size: few; D gene: NA; J gene: TRBJ2-5; V gene: TRBV19; CDR3 length: 15; CDR3 protein: CAISPPGTVRETQYF; CDR3 DNA: TGTGCCATCTCACCGCCGGGGACTGTACGAGAGACCCAGTACTTC
clone size: many; D gene: NA; J gene: TRBJ2-5; V gene: TRBV15; CDR3 length: 15; CDR3 protein: CATSRDMTGGETQYF; CDR3 DNA: TGTGCCACCAGCAGAGATATGACAGGCGGAGAGACCCAGTACTTC
clone size: many; D gene: NA; J gene: TRBJ1-1; V gene: TRBV7-9; CDR3 length: 12; CDR3 protein: CASSRGDTEAFF; CDR3 DNA: TGTGCCAGCAGCCGTGGTGACACTGAAGCTTTCTTT
clone size: NA; D gene: TRBD1; J gene: TRBJ2-2; V gene: TRBV23-1; CDR3 length: 17; CDR3 protein: CASSPLTDRGDTGELFF; CDR3 DNA: TGCGCCAGCAGTCCGTTGACGGACAGGGGGGACACCGGGGAGCTGTTTTTT